Listed below are T cell receptor beta chains from one sample, sequenced in a study of T cell responses to AZD1222 COVID-19 vaccine. Sequencing used immunoSEQ multiplex PCR; TCRdb keeps in-frame clones, though not all of them. The table has about 130,000 clones, about 89% seen once; the top ten hold more than 9%. The sequenced sample was peripheral blood, obtained on day 0 of AZD1222 vaccination. These receptors came from an adult in good health. CDR3s include the opening cysteine and the closing phenylalanine or tryptophan. A D gene is named only where the DNA matches it firmly. Not all rows give a size; the values are once, few, many and, for expanded clones, a class.

v_gene	j_gene	abundance	d_gene	CDR3aa	CDR3nt
TRBV7-8	TRBJ1-2	.	.	CASSLAHTNYGYTF	TGTGCCAGCAGCTTAGCGCACACGAACTATGGCTACACCTTC
TRBV7-2	TRBJ2-6	.	.	CASSFRQDIPSGANVLTF	TGTGCCAGCAGCTTCCGACAAGACATCCCCTCTGGGGCCAACGTCCTGACTTTC
TRBV9	TRBJ2-7	few	.	CASSVVSGYEQYF	TGTGCCAGCAGCGTAGTTTCAGGCTACGAGCAGTACTTC
TRBV4-1	TRBJ1-3	.	.	CASSRDPAKGNTIYF	TGCGCCAGCAGCCGGGACCCCGCTAAAGGAAACACCATATATTTT
TRBV5-1	TRBJ1-1	.	TRBD1	CASSSGQGSGTEAFF	TGCGCCAGCAGCTCCGGACAGGGATCCGGCACTGAAGCTTTCTTT
TRBV7-8	TRBJ2-3	.	.	CASSLGQTQLTDTQYF	TGTGCCAGCAGCTTAGGGCAGACCCAACTAACAGATACGCAGTATTTT
TRBV19	TRBJ2-1	.	TRBD2	CASSRSGSSYNEQFF	TGTGCCAGTAGTCGCAGCGGGAGCTCCTACAATGAGCAGTTCTTC
TRBV2	TRBJ2-7	.	.	CASSERTGGLHEQYF	TGTGCCAGCAGTGAAAGGACTGGGGGCCTCCACGAGCAGTACTTC
TRBV4-2	TRBJ2-1	.	.	CASSQDPGRGSEQFF	TGTGCCAGCAGCCAAGATCCAGGTCGGGGGAGTGAGCAGTTCTTC
TRBV3-1/TRBV3-2	TRBJ1-2	.	.	CASSLTEVEGYTF	TGTGCCAGCAGCCTGACCGAAGTTGAGGGCTACACCTTC
TRBV11-3	TRBJ2-7	.	.	CASSLRDTDYEQYF	TGTGCCAGCTCTCTCCGGGACACCGACTACGAGCAGTACTTC
TRBV12-3/TRBV12-4	TRBJ1-6	.	TRBD1	CASKTGGGSPLHF	TGTGCCAGTAAGACAGGGGGGGGATCACCCCTCCACTTT
TRBV2	TRBJ2-2	few	.	CASSAPRGQGNTGELFF	TGTGCCAGCAGTGCTCCCCGGGGCCAAGGGAACACCGGGGAGCTGTTTTTT
TRBV6-4	TRBJ1-2	.	.	CANGSPPGYGYTF	TGTGCCAATGGGTCACCCCCTGGCTATGGCTACACCTTC
TRBV5-1	TRBJ1-2	.	TRBD1	CASSLAGQDYGYTF	TGCGCCAGCAGCTTGGCGGGACAGGACTATGGCTACACCTTC
TRBV5-1	TRBJ2-7	.	TRBD1	CASSLEGWDRSYEQYF	TGCGCCAGCAGCTTGGAAGGTTGGGACAGAAGCTACGAGCAGTACTTC
TRBV5-4	TRBJ2-5	.	TRBD1	CASSSGQGGQETQYF	TGTGCCAGCAGCTCAGGACAGGGGGGACAAGAGACCCAGTACTTC
TRBV7-9	TRBJ2-5	.	.	CASSLEVGLKGQETQYF	TGTGCCAGCAGCTTAGAGGTAGGGCTGAAGGGACAAGAGACCCAGTACTTC
TRBV5-6	TRBJ1-6	once	TRBD1	CASSGALFGTGKMDSPLHF	TGTGCCAGCAGCGGGGCATTATTCGGGACAGGGAAAATGGATTCACCCCTCCACTTT
TRBV7-9	TRBJ1-4	.	.	CASRGTAENEKLFF	TGTGCCAGCAGGGGGACTGCTGAAAATGAAAAACTGTTTTTT
TRBV6-1	TRBJ2-7	.	.	CASSEWTFSYEQYF	TGTGCCAGCAGTGAATGGACGTTCTCCTACGAGCAGTACTTC
TRBV6-5	TRBJ2-2	few	.	CASRGLGVNTGELFF	TGTGCCAGCAGGGGCCTGGGCGTAAACACCGGGGAGCTGTTTTTT
TRBV28	TRBJ1-2	.	.	CASSLGRVIGYTF	TGTGCCAGCAGTTTAGGACGGGTTATAGGCTACACCTTC
TRBV28	TRBJ1-2	.	TRBD1	CASSPGTDPNYGYTF	TGTGCCAGCAGTCCAGGGACAGACCCTAACTATGGCTACACCTTC
TRBV10-2	TRBJ1-5	.	.	CASKDGGLQPQHF	TGCGCCAGCAAGGACGGAGGGCTTCAGCCCCAGCATTTT
TRBV6-5	TRBJ1-6	.	.	CASSYIKDSPLHF	TGTGCCAGCAGTTATATTAAGGATTCACCCCTCCACTTT
TRBV4-3	TRBJ2-5	.	TRBD2	CASSQEPSPSGTWETQYF	TGCGCCAGCAGCCAAGAACCCTCCCCTAGCGGGACCTGGGAGACCCAGTACTTC
TRBV5-4	TRBJ2-3	.	TRBD2	CASSTTSGGSTDTQYF	TGTGCCAGCAGCACCACTAGCGGGGGGAGCACAGATACGCAGTATTTT
TRBV7-6	TRBJ1-2	.	TRBD1	CASSPQTGGGYGYTF	TGTGCCAGCAGCCCTCAAACAGGGGGAGGCTATGGCTACACCTTC